The 17 T cell receptor beta chains below all came from one sample that was sequenced in a study of T cells in Graves' hyperthyroidism and ophthalmopathy. Researchers took RNA transcripts and amplified the TCR beta CDR3 regions from them. When the TCR CDR3 underwent first-round RT-PCR, the HTBI primer set was used. Each CDR3 protein gets one entry after TCRdb re-called the multiplex PCR reads with MiXCR. The sample includes roughly 740,000 distinct CDR3 sequences, about a sixth of them seen just once. The sequenced sample was blood. The source of these receptors is a man aged 18-30 years with Graves' hyperthyroidism.

This clonotype has only a few counts. The genes are TRBV6-1 and TRBJ1-4, with D uncertain. Between the trimmed V and J ends, which lost 5 bases and 0 bases, there was a span of 16 bases. Germline CDR1 reads MNHNS; CDR2 reads SASEGT. The CDR3 totals 17 residues. CDR3 loop: CASSPRDGSSTNEKLFF. For the CDR3, the DNA is TGTGCCAGCAGTCCCCGCGACGGAAGCTCAACTAATGAAAAACTGTTTTTT.

The V call is TRBV6-1, the J call TRBJ2-6; TRBD1 matches 12 bases. J gave up 2 bases and V 5 bases, and 7 bases lay outside the gene matches. Germline V gene sequence: CDR1 MNHNS, CDR2 SASEGT. The CDR3 has 18 residues. The CDR3 DNA reads TGTGCCAGCAGTCCCCTCGGGACAGGGGGCCCTGGGGCCAACGTCCTGACTTTC. Amino acid sequence: CASSPLGTGGPGANVLTF.

At least ten counts were recorded for this clonotype. The CDR3: CSASPGVADTQYF. The CDR3 DNA sequence: TGCAGTGCTAGCCCCGGGGTTGCAGATACGCAGTATTTT. The rearrangement uses TRBV20-1 and TRBJ2-3, with D possibly TRBD2 on 5 matching bases. V lost 3 bases to trimming and J lost 4 bases, with 11 bases between them. CDR3 length equals 13 residues. Germline V gives CDR1 DFQATT, CDR2 SNEGSKA (reference sequence).

At least ten counts were recorded for this clonotype. V gene TRBV3-1 combines with J gene TRBJ2-3; 7 bases match TRBD2. V shed 2 bases, J shed 4 bases, and the junction held 9 bases outside the gene matches. In germline, CDR1 is LGHDT, CDR2 YNNKEL (reference sequence). The CDR3 is made up of 16 amino acids. CDR3: CASSQHGGGLPDTQYF. The DNA of the CDR3 is TGTGCCAGCAGCCAACATGGGGGAGGGCTTCCAGATACGCAGTATTTT.

This clonotype was seen repeatedly, ten times or more. The chain recombines TRBV7-2 with TRBJ2-7; the match to TRBD1 covers 7 bases. The CDR3 length is 14 residues. V lost 5 bases, J lost 6 bases, and 10 bases stayed unmatched. Germline V gene sequence: CDR1 SGHTA, CDR2 FQGNSA. CDR3 residues: CASSTRVRGLEQYF. CDR3 in DNA: TGTGCCAGCAGCACTAGAGTAAGGGGGCTCGAGCAGTACTTC.

The table lists this clonotype with many counts. The V gene is TRBV30, the J gene TRBJ1-1, with D perhaps matching TRBD1 (5 bases). The CDR3 consists of 12 residues. V was cut by 7 bases and J by 4 bases, with 13 bases left in between. The germline V gene encodes CDR1 GTSNPN and CDR2 SVGIG (reference sequence). CDR3 amino acids: CAFLPGSTEAFF. CDR3 coding DNA: TGTGCCTTCTTGCCAGGGAGCACTGAAGCTTTCTTT.

In this sample, this clonotype turned up many times. The rearrangement joins TRBV11-2 to TRBJ2-7; D not resolved. Germline CDR1 is SGHAT and CDR2 is FQNNGV. Trimming pared 4 bases from V and 3 bases from J, leaving 13 bases between. CDR3 length: 14 residues. The CDR3 region has the DNA TGTGCCAGCAGCTCTCTAGATGTGGGCTACGAGCAGTACTTC. It encodes CASSSLDVGYEQYF.

This clonotype came up many times. This chain uses TRBV11-1 with TRBJ2-5, with D hard to call. There are 14 residues in the CDR3. Germline lookup yields CDR1 SGHAT and CDR2 FQDESV (reference sequence). The ends were cut back, 1 base at V and 1 base at J, with 7 bases in the middle. This chain's CDR3 is CASSLERIQETQYF. The CDR3 region has the DNA TGTGCCAGCAGCTTAGAACGTATCCAAGAGACCCAGTACTTC.

This clonotype has a count of ten or more. The chain uses TRBV12-3 or TRBV12-4 and TRBJ1-1; D is possibly TRBD1 (5 bases). The CDR3 is 16 residues long. The V end was cut by 6 bases, the J end by 0 bases, with 17 bases between. The DNA for the CDR3 is TGTGCCAGCAGCCCAGGGAGCGGGGGGATGAACACTGAAGCTTTCTTT. Its translation: CASSPGSGGMNTEAFF.

This clonotype has at least ten counts. This chain links TRBV5-1 with TRBJ2-7; 8 bases are a match to TRBD2. CDR1 is SGHRS and CDR2 is YFSETQ in the germline V gene. Trimming cost V 4 bases and J 4 bases; bases outside gene matches: 4. The CDR3 totals 13 residues. Here the CDR3 DNA reads TGCGCCAGCAGCGTGACTAGCGAATACGAGCAGTACTTC. Protein sequence: CASSVTSEYEQYF. The full variable domain, completed using reference TRBV5-1 and TRBJ2-7, is KAGVTQTPRYLIKTRGQQVTLSCSPISGHRSVSWYQQTPGQGLQFLFEYFSETQRNKGNFPGRFSGRQFSNSRSEMNVSTLELGDSALYLCASSVTSEYEQYFGPGTRLTVT.

There are many counts of this clonotype. J is TRBJ1-6 and V is TRBV30, with 9 bases matching TRBD1. This CDR3 is 14 amino acids long. CDR1 is GTSNPN, CDR2 SVGIG, per germline (reference sequence). J lost 10 bases, V lost 8 bases, and 12 bases had no gene match. DNA of the CDR3: TGTGCCCAATCTTGGGACAGGGTGTCCTCACCCCTCCACTTT. This encodes CAQSWDRVSSPLHF.

The chain combines TRBV4-1 with TRBJ1-1, with 10 positions matching TRBD1. Germline CDR1 reads MGHRA; CDR2 reads YSYEKL. The V segment lost 1 base and the J segment 5 bases; nucleotides outside the gene matches: 4. The CDR3 is made up of 15 amino acids. The CDR3 DNA follows: TGCGCCAGCAGCCAAGGGACAGGGGGTAGGACTGAAGCTTTCTTT. Translating gives CASSQGTGGRTEAFF.

V is TRBV4-2 and J is TRBJ1-2; the D gene is possibly TRBD1 (5 bases). The CDR3 consists of 16 residues. Trimming left V 0 bases short and J 4 bases short, with 15 bases between. CDR1 and CDR2 (germline): LGHNA, YNFKEQ. The CDR3 DNA reads as TGTGCCAGCAGCCAAGAGGGGCCACGGGGAGGCTATGGCTACACCTTC. Encoded protein: CASSQEGPRGGYGYTF.

This clonotype was detected many times. The V and J genes are TRBV11-2 and TRBJ2-7; 8 nucleotides align to TRBD2. From germline, CDR1 is SGHAT and CDR2 FQNNGV. Trimming removed 1 base from V and 5 bases from J; junction bases left unmatched: 7. The CDR3 contains 15 residues. This chain's CDR3 is CASSLGSGSIHEQYF. The CDR3 region has the DNA TGTGCCAGCAGCTTAGGGAGCGGGAGTATCCACGAGCAGTACTTC.

The rearrangement uses TRBV4-1 and TRBJ1-2, with TRBD1 matching over 11 bases. CDR1 and CDR2 from the germline V gene are MGHRA and YSYEKL. With 5 bases clipped from V and 2 bases from J, the junction kept 4 bases outside the gene matches. The CDR3 has 15 amino acids. Here the CDR3 DNA reads TGCGCCAGCAGCTTCCGGGACAGGGGGAACTATGGCTACACCTTC. Translation gives CASSFRDRGNYGYTF.

This clonotype was found a few times. V is TRBV3-1 and J is TRBJ1-5, with D tentatively TRBD1 (5 bases). V lost 5 bases and J 5 bases, leaving 13 bases between the germline ends. CDR1 LGHDT and CDR2 YNNKEL come from the germline V gene (reference sequence). This CDR3 spans 14 amino acids. The CDR3 DNA follows: TGTGCCAGCAGCGCCGGGGCCGGGGATCAGCCCCAGCATTTT. It codes for CASSAGAGDQPQHF.

This clonotype was seen many times. The chain links TRBV20-1 to TRBJ2-7; D tentatively fits TRBD1 or TRBD2 (6 bases each). The ends were cut back, 0 bases at V and 4 bases at J, with 28 bases in the middle. Per germline, CDR1 DFQATT and CDR2 SNEGSKA (reference sequence). The CDR3 sequence is 19 residues long. DNA for the CDR3: TGCAGTGCTAGAGATAGGGCCCAGAGGGGGGAGCGGCCTCCTTACGAGCAGTACTTC. It encodes CSARDRAQRGERPPYEQYF.